The rows below give T cell receptor beta chains drawn from one sample of a study of OX40 agonist ivuxolimab in advanced cancers. The protocol was immunoSEQ multiplex PCR, while the TCRdb copy is restricted to in-frame clones and leaves out a portion. The sample records roughly 100,000 clones, under 95% being singletons. The specimen was CD4+ or CD8+ T cells sorted from blood, collected in a trial of the OX40 agonist ivuxolimab. All receptors derive from an adult with an advanced solid tumor such as melanoma, head and neck, liver or kidney cancer. Each CDR3 is given with its conserved first and last residue.

>TRBJ2-7|TRBV6-6
CASSQLAGPKQYF
>TRBJ1-1|TRBV5-1
CASSFGSAGTEAFF
>TRBJ2-3|TRBV7-3
CASSRGPGTNSRDF
>TRBJ1-1|TRBV29-1
CSVLGRPGGTEAFF
>TRBJ1-5|TRBV19
CASSPQGGQPQHF
>TRBJ1-5|TRBV10-3
CAISEKGPDNQPQHF
>TRBJ1-2|TRBV6-6
CASSYGQEVNYGYTF
>TRBJ1-2|TRBV7-8
CASSPRQGEAVLNYGYTF
>TRBJ1-2|TRBV4-2
CASSQEPAEGYTF
>TRBJ1-1|TRBV19
CASSIAPFGAGTEAFF
>TRBJ2-2|TRBV28
CASSFLGQGATGELFF
>TRBJ1-2|TRBV2
CASSLEVLNTF
>TRBJ1-2|TRBV30
CAWSRWGVLGGYTF
>TRBJ2-1|TRBV11-2
CASRYTGYNEQFF
>TRBJ1-1|TRBV27
CASSLSYSLNTEAFF
>TRBJ1-4|TRBV7-9
CASSLEWTPLNEKLFF
>TRBJ2-1|TRBV5-1
CASSEGQNNEQFF
>TRBJ2-5|TRBV19
CASARRGTSGRVGETQYF
>TRBJ2-7|TRBV6-6
CASSFTSSYEQYF
>TRBJ2-5|TRBV18
CASSPSVIGETQYF
>TRBJ2-3|TRBV7-2
CASSFGPNTDTQYF
>TRBJ2-5|TRBV6-5
CASSRDGVHQETQYF
>TRBJ2-3|TRBV6-5
CASSYSREGLVDTQYF
>TRBJ2-4|TRBV19
CASSPSGSNIQYF
>TRBJ2-5|TRBV5-1
CASSLEASGVQETQYF
>TRBJ2-2|TRBV2
CASSPISGRVAGELFF
>TRBJ1-1|TRBV6-1
CASSWGRNTEAFF
>TRBJ1-4|TRBV9
CASSVTGFGGEKLFF
>TRBJ1-1|TRBV28
CASSLQGKGTEAFF
>TRBJ2-2|TRBV7-3
CASSSSSTGLTGELFF
>TRBJ2-5|TRBV11-3
CASSPVRETQYF
>TRBJ2-1|TRBV28
CASSPPDRSGEQFF
>TRBJ2-3|TRBV6-5
CASSTQAGSTDTQYF
>TRBJ2-1|TRBV7-9
CASSLSGAAYNEQFF
>TRBJ2-3|TRBV15
CATSSRAGRGARDTQYF
>TRBJ2-3|TRBV7-2
CASSKLAGTDTQYF
>TRBJ2-7|TRBV28
CASSSLTSSFWTGLAYEQYF
>TRBJ1-2|TRBV21-1
CASSKAAQNNYGYTF
>TRBJ1-1|TRBV5-1
CASSLASRGETEAFF
>TRBJ2-7|TRBV6-1
CASSPGRSYEQYF
>TRBJ1-2|TRBV19
CASSMGGGTVGGYTF
>TRBJ1-5|TRBV5-4
CASSFGGARSNQPQHF
>TRBJ2-5|TRBV5-3
CARSPRDGLEVETQYF
>TRBJ1-4|TRBV10-1
CAPRGPPRNEKLFF
>TRBJ1-1|TRBV11-3
CASSLEVQTEAFF
>TRBJ1-3|TRBV2
CASSGGQGFTGNTIYF
>TRBJ1-1|TRBV5-4
CASSLDREAFF
>TRBJ2-1|TRBV7-3
CASSFIAGGVGEQFF
>TRBJ1-1|TRBV27
CASSLSTGGGTEAFF
>TRBJ2-7|TRBV19
CASSMRTESYEQYF
>TRBJ2-7|TRBV4-1
CASSQDPGGSYEQYF
>TRBJ1-2|TRBV11-3
CASRRSSGTGGYGYTF
>TRBJ2-7|TRBV5-8
CASKTFSYEQYF
>TRBJ1-3|TRBV9
CASSVASAGSGNTIYF
>TRBJ2-3|TRBV7-2
CASSLASGSRTDTQYF
>TRBJ2-7|TRBV7-8
CASSLGQQVEQYF
>TRBJ1-2|TRBV7-2
CASSYTGGLSYGYTF
>TRBJ1-1|TRBV27
CASSSRGGYGTEAFF
>TRBJ2-1|TRBV6-4
CASSDWTWDASNEQFF